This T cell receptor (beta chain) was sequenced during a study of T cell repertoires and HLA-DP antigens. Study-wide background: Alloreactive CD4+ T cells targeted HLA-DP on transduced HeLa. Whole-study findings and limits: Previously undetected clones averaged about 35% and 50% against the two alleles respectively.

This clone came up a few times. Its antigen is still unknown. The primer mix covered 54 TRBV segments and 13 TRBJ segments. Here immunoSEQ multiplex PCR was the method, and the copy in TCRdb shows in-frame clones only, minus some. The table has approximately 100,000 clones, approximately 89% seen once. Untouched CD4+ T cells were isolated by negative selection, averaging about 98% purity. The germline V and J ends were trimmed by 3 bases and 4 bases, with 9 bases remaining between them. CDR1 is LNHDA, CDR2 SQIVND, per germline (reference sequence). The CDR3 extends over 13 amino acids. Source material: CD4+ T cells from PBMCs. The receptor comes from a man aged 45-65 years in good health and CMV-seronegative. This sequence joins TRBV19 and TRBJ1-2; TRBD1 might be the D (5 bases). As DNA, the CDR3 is TGTGCCAGTAGTATTTCCGGGGGCTATGGCTACACCTTC. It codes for CASSISGGYGYTF.